These 18 T cell receptor beta chains were all obtained from the same sample, sequenced in a study of cytomegalovirus exposure and HLA in healthy donors. PCR amplification relied on 60 Vbeta primers (plus 13 Jbeta primers). The repertoire was sequenced with immunoSEQ multiplex PCR; TCRdb's copy has only in-frame clones and lacks some. The sample includes roughly 120,000 clones, approximately 80% of them seen just once. Sequencing used PBMCs. Receptor source: a human donor in good health.

DNA of the CDR3: TGTGCCATCAGTCGACTAGCGGGGGAGCAGAGCTCCTACAATGAGCAGTTCTTC. Amino acids: CAISRLAGEQSSYNEQFF. The chain is built from TRBV10-3 and TRBJ2-1, with 12 nucleotides matching TRBD2. The CDR3 contains 18 residues. With V trimmed by 5 bases and J by 0 bases, 8 bases remained unmatched. Germline V gene sequence: CDR1 ENHRY, CDR2 SYGVKD.

As DNA, the CDR3 is TGTGCCAGTAGTGGGGGCCGGGAACTAAATGAGCAGTTCTTC. Translated: CASSGGRELNEQFF. The chain carries TRBV19 and TRBJ2-1, with D possibly TRBD1 on 6 matching bases. The germline CDR1 and CDR2 sequences are LNHDA and SQIVND (reference sequence). V was shortened by 5 bases and J by 7 bases, with 15 bases between the two germline ends. The CDR3 sequence is 14 residues long.

The chain joins TRBV19 to TRBJ1-1; D might be TRBD1 (6 bases). Germline loops: CDR1 LNHDA, CDR2 SQIVND (reference sequence). This CDR3 region has 16 residues. Trimming took 3 bases from V and 1 from J, leaving 15 bases between them. The CDR3 reads CASSIQQGFGNTEAFF. CDR3 nucleotide sequence: TGTGCCAGTAGTATCCAACAGGGATTCGGGAACACTGAAGCTTTCTTT.

The V call is TRBV2, the J call TRBJ2-3; 7 bases fit TRBD1. The trim removed 2 bases at V and 6 bases at J, leaving 5 bases unmatched. There are 14 residues in the CDR3. Germline V lookup: CDR1 SNHLY, CDR2 FYNNEI. The CDR3 DNA sequence: TGTGCCAGCAGTGAAACACAGGGGTCCGATACGCAGTATTTT. Protein sequence: CASSETQGSDTQYF.

The chain is built from TRBV5-6 and TRBJ2-5, with D possibly matching TRBD1 (6 bases). The CDR3 sequence is 15 residues long. Germline V lookup: CDR1 SGHDT, CDR2 YYEEEE. V dropped 4 bases and J dropped 5 bases, with 18 bases sitting between them. CDR3 region: CASSLPTGSEETQYF. CDR3 coding DNA: TGTGCCAGCAGCCTACCTACAGGGTCTGAGGAGACCCAGTACTTC. The full variable domain, its missing parts supplied by reference TRBV5-6 and TRBJ2-5, is DAGVTQSPTHLIKTRGQQVTLRCSPKSGHDTVSWYQQALGQGPQFIFQYYEEEERQRGNFPDRFSGHQFPNYSSELNVNALLLGDSALYLCASSLPTGSEETQYFGPGTRLLVL.

The chain recombines TRBV4-1 with TRBJ2-5, with D maybe TRBD1 (6 bases). V shed 2 bases and J shed 11 bases, with 21 bases lying between them. The CDR3 covers 15 residues. Germline CDR1 reads MGHRA; CDR2 reads YSYEKL. The CDR3 sequence is CASSQSRDTSREQYF. CDR3 sequence (DNA): TGCGCCAGCAGCCAAAGCCGGGACACTTCCCGAGAGCAGTACTTC.

The V and J genes are TRBV4-1 and TRBJ2-7; D perhaps matches TRBD1 (6 bases). The CDR3 is 18 amino acids. The V end lost 1 base, the J end lost 2 bases, and 21 bases lay between the germline ends. Germline V gene data show CDR1 as MGHRA and CDR2 as YSYEKL. The DNA for the CDR3 is TGCGCCAGCAGCCAAGGGTCAGAAGGGACCTGGGGGCCCTACGAGCAGTACTTC. Its protein product is CASSQGSEGTWGPYEQYF.

The chain employs TRBV9 and TRBJ2-5; 7 nucleotides align to TRBD2. Germline V CDR1 and CDR2: SGDLS, YYNGEE. Trimming at V came to 7 bases and at J to 11 bases, leaving 11 bases not matched to a gene. There are 12 residues in the CDR3. In DNA form, the CDR3 reads TGTGCCAGCTCTCCGGGGGGTCGGGAGCAGTACTTC. This encodes CASSPGGREQYF.

The rearrangement links TRBV4-2 to TRBJ2-3, with D maybe TRBD2 (7 bases). Trimming took off 6 bases at V and 0 bases at J, with 16 bases between the two ends. Germline V CDR1 and CDR2: LGHNA, YNFKEQ. The CDR3 runs 16 residues. In DNA, the CDR3 is TGTGCCAGCAGACGGGGGGACACTTCTAGCACAGATACGCAGTATTTT. Amino acid sequence: CASRRGDTSSTDTQYF.

The V and J genes are TRBV11-2 and TRBJ2-3, with TRBD1 matching over 7 bases. Germline CDR1 and CDR2: SGHAT and FQNNGV. Trimming cost V 2 bases and J 1 base; bases outside gene matches: 3. The CDR3 consists of 15 residues. The CDR3 here is CASSLMGQRTDTQYF. Written as DNA, the CDR3 is TGTGCCAGCAGCTTAATGGGACAGCGCACAGATACGCAGTATTTT. The whole variable domain, remainder taken from reference TRBV11-2 and TRBJ2-3, is EAGVAQSPRYKIIEKRQSVAFWCNPISGHATLYWYQQILGQGPKLLIQFQNNGVVDDSQLPKDRFSAERLKGVDSTLKIQPAKLEDSAVYLCASSLMGQRTDTQYFGPGTRLTVL.

This rearrangement joins TRBV18 to TRBJ2-1; the D gene is possibly TRBD2 (5 bases). Germline CDR1 reads KGHSH; CDR2 reads LQKENI. V lost 3 bases and J 8 bases, leaving 17 bases between the germline ends. The CDR3 has 15 amino acids. CDR3 DNA sequence: TGTGCCAGCTCACCTGGGAGCGGACCCACCGATGAGCAGTTCTTC. Translation gives CASSPGSGPTDEQFF.

This clone was detected only a few times. The J gene is TRBJ1-3, the V gene TRBV9; D is perhaps TRBD1 (5 bases). V lost 3 bases to trimming and J lost 0 bases, with 7 bases between them. From germline, CDR1 is SGDLS and CDR2 YYNGEE. This CDR3 comprises 14 residues. CDR3 DNA sequence: TGTGCCAGCAGCGCTCAGGGCTCTGGAAACACCATATATTTT. It translates to CASSAQGSGNTIYF.

V usage is TRBV11-2 and J usage is TRBJ1-2; no clear D gene. The CDR3 runs to 16 residues. Trimming removed 1 base at V and 8 bases at J, with 20 bases between. Per germline, CDR1 SGHAT and CDR2 FQNNGV. The chain's CDR3 is CASSLGPETPPNGYTF. The CDR3 DNA is TGTGCCAGCAGCTTAGGCCCGGAGACCCCGCCCAACGGCTACACCTTC.

V gene TRBV5-1 combines with J gene TRBJ2-3; 14 nucleotides align to TRBD2. The germline gives CDR1 SGHRS, CDR2 YFSETQ. The CDR3 is 14 amino acids. The V segment lost 4 bases and the J segment 10 bases; nucleotides outside the gene matches: 5. This CDR3 reads CASSAGTSGGSQYF. The CDR3 bases are TGCGCCAGCAGCGCAGGGACTAGCGGGGGTTCGCAGTATTTT.

The rearrangement joins TRBV7-6 to TRBJ2-5; 7 nucleotides align to TRBD2. The length of the CDR3 is 16 residues. V was clipped by 4 bases and J by 1 base; unmatched bases: 9. CDR1 is SGHVS and CDR2 is FNYEAQ in the germline V gene. The CDR3 DNA follows: TGTGCCAGCAGCTACCACCCCTCGGGGGGCCAAGAGACCCAGTACTTC. Its translation is CASSYHPSGGQETQYF.

The chain uses TRBV9 and TRBJ2-3, with TRBD2 matching 9 bases. Germline CDR1 SGDLS, CDR2 YYNGEE. V lost 0 bases to trimming and J lost 6 bases; unmatched junction nucleotides: 17. This CDR3 region has 19 residues. Written as DNA, the CDR3 is TGTGCCAGCAGCGTAGAAGTATGGGGAGTCGGCGGGGGGGCGGATACGCAGTATTTT. Its protein product is CASSVEVWGVGGGADTQYF.

The V and J genes are TRBV28 and TRBJ1-2, with 9 bases aligning to TRBD1. In germline, CDR1 is MDHEN, CDR2 SYDVKM. The CDR3 is made up of 14 amino acids. V lost 7 bases to trimming and J lost 8 bases; unmatched junction nucleotides: 11. In nucleotides, the CDR3 is TGTGCCAGCACCCGGGACAGGGCGCCGGAGGGCTACACCTTC. Translating it yields CASTRDRAPEGYTF.

The chain joins TRBV6-5 to TRBJ2-7; possible D gene TRBD1, 5 bases. The CDR3 has 15 residues. Trimming stripped 0 bases from V and 4 bases from J, with 13 bases between. The germline V gene encodes CDR1 MNHEY and CDR2 SVGAGI. The CDR3 coding sequence is TGTGCCAGCAGTTACTCGCCAGGGTTTCAATACGAGCAGTACTTC. It yields the protein CASSYSPGFQYEQYF.